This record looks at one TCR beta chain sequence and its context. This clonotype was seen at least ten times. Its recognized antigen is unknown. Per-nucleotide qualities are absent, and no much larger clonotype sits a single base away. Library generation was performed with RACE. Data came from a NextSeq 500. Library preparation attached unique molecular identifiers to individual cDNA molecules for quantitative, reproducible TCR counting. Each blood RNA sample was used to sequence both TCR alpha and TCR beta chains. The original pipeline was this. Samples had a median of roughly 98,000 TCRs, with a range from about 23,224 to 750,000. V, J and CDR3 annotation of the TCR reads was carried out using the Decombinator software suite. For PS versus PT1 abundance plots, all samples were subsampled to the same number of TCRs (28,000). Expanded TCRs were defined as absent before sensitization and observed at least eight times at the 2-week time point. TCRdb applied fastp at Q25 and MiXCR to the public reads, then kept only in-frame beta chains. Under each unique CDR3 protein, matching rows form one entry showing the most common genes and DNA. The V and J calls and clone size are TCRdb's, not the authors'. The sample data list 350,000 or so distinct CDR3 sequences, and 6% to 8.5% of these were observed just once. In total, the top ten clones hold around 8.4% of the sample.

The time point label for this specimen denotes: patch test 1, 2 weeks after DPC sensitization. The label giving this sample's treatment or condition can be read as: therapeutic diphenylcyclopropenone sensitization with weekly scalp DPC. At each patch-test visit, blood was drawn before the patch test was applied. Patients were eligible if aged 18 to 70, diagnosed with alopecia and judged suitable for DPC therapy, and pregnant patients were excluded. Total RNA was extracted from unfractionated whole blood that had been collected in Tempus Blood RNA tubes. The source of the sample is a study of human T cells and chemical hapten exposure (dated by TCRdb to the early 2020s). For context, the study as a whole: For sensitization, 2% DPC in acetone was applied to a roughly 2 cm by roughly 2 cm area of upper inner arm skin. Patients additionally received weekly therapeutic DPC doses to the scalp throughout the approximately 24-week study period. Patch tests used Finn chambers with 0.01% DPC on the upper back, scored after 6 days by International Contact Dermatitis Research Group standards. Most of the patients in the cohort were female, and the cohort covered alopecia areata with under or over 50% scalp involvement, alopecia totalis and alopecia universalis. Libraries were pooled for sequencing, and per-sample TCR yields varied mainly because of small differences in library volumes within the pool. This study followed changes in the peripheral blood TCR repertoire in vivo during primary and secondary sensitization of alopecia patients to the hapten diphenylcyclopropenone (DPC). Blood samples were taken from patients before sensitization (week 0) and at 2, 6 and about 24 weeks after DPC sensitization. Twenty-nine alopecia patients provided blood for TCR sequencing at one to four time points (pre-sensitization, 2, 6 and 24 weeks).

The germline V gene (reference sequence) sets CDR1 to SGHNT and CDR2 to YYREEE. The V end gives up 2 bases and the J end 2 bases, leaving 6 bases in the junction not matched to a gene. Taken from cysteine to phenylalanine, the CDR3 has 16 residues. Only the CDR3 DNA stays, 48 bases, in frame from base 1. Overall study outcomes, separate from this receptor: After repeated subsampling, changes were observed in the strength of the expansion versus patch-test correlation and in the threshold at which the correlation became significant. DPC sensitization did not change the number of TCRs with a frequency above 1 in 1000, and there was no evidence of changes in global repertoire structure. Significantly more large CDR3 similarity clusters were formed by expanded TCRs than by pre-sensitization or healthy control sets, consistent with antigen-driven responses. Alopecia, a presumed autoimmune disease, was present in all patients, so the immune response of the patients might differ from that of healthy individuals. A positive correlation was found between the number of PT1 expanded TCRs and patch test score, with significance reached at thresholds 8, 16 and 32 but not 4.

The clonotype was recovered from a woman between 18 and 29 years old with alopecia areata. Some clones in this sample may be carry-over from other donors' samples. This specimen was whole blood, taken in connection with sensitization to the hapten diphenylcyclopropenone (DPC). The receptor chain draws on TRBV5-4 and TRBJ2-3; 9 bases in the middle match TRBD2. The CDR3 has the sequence CASSLRSGGSTDTQYF. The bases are TGTGCCAGCAGCTTACGGAGCGGGGGGTCCACAGATACGCAGTATTTT.